Following are 10 T cell receptor beta chains from one sample sequenced in a study of T cells in Graves' hyperthyroidism and ophthalmopathy. Researchers took RNA transcripts and amplified the TCR beta CDR3 regions from them. The HTBI set primed first-round TCR CDR3 RT-PCR. Using its own MiXCR run on the multiplex PCR reads, TCRdb lists one record per CDR3 protein. The sample lists under 550,000 distinct CDR3 sequences; about an eighth were seen once. Sequencing used blood. These receptors all come from a woman under 30 with Graves' hyperthyroidism.

This clonotype occurred many times. V usage is TRBV3-1 and J usage is TRBJ1-1; D is uncertain. The CDR3 consists of 16 residues. Trimming stripped 0 bases from V and 2 bases from J, with 13 bases between. CDR1 is LGHDT, CDR2 YNNKEL, per germline (reference sequence). CDR3 loop: CASSQDPRQVNTEAFF. The DNA of the CDR3 is TGTGCCAGCAGCCAAGATCCGAGGCAGGTTAACACTGAAGCTTTCTTT. Full variable domain (rest looked up from reference TRBV3-1 and TRBJ1-1): DTAVSQTPKYLVTQMGNDKSIKCEQNLGHDTMYWYKQDSKKFLKIMFSYNNKELIINETVPNRFSPKSPDKAHLNLHINSLELGDSAVYFCASSQDPRQVNTEAFFGQGTRLTVV.

Ten or more counts support this clonotype. The chain couples TRBV7-6 to TRBJ2-3, with 7 bases lining up with TRBD1. CDR1 and CDR2 from the germline V gene are SGHVS and FNYEAQ. V trimming: 6 bases; J trimming: 9 bases; junction bases outside the gene matches: 3. The CDR3 runs to 11 residues. CDR3 bases: TGTGCCAGCAGTACAGGGGCGACGCAGTATTTT. Its translation: CASSTGATQYF.

This clonotype was recorded a few times. This chain joins TRBV28 and TRBJ2-7; perhaps TRBD2 as D (5 bases). Germline CDR1 MDHEN, CDR2 SYDVKM. This CDR3 region has 15 residues. The V and J ends lost 4 bases and 6 bases respectively, with 19 bases between them. The CDR3 coding sequence is TGTGCCAGCAGTTCACCGACACATCTGGGGAGCGAGCAGTACTTC. As protein: CASSSPTHLGSEQYF.

This clonotype was seen only a few times. The chain employs TRBV19 and TRBJ1-5; a possible D gene is TRBD1 (5 bases). The CDR3 length is 15 residues. The germline CDR1 and CDR2 sequences are LNHDA and SQIVND (reference sequence). Trimming pared 0 bases from V and 4 bases from J, leaving 10 bases between. The CDR3 DNA reads TGTGCCAGTAGTATAGATTCGCGGGGGAATCAGCCCCAGCATTTT. Translating it yields CASSIDSRGNQPQHF.

This clonotype was counted many times. The V and J genes are TRBV13 and TRBJ2-1, with D possibly TRBD1 on 7 matching bases. The germline gives CDR1 PRHDT, CDR2 FYEKMQ (reference sequence). The CDR3 runs 16 residues. V was pared by 0 bases and J by 3 bases, with 12 bases between. The CDR3 sequence: CASSLGLRGVYNEQFF. CDR3 nucleotides: TGTGCCAGCAGCTTAGGTCTCAGGGGGGTCTACAATGAGCAGTTCTTC.

The chain uses TRBV20-1 and TRBJ2-7; the D gene is possibly TRBD1 (7 bases). The CDR3 sequence is 18 residues long. Trimming took 1 base from V and 2 from J, leaving 24 bases between them. Germline V lookup: CDR1 DFQATT, CDR2 SNEGSKA (reference sequence). Here the CDR3 DNA reads TGCAGTGCTAGAGCGGCCAGGGGGGACAGCACGAACCCCTACGAGCAGTACTTC. Protein sequence: CSARAARGDSTNPYEQYF.

This clonotype was observed a few times. The rearrangement joins TRBV4-2 to TRBJ2-3; a weak D match, TRBD1 (6 bases). This CDR3 contains 18 residues. Germline V lookup: CDR1 LGHNA, CDR2 YNFKEQ. V lost 0 bases to trimming and J lost 2 bases, with 18 bases between them. The CDR3 is CASSQDLGAETATDTQYF. The CDR3 nucleotides are TGTGCCAGCAGCCAAGATTTGGGGGCGGAGACTGCCACAGATACGCAGTATTTT.

The rearrangement joins TRBV14 to TRBJ2-5; 7 bases line up with TRBD1. J was trimmed by 7 bases and V by 3 bases; bases with no gene match: 8. The CDR3 is 14 residues long. Germline assignment: CDR1 SGHDN and CDR2 FVKESK. In DNA form, the CDR3 reads TGTGCCAGCAGCCAGGGGACAGTTCTCGGGACCCAGTACTTC. It encodes CASSQGTVLGTQYF.

This clonotype has ten or more counts. This rearrangement joins TRBV9 to TRBJ1-1; D gene uncertain. With 3 bases removed from V and 4 bases from J, the gap between germline ends came to 16 bases. This CDR3 contains 15 residues. The germline V gene encodes CDR1 SGDLS and CDR2 YYNGEE. CDR3 residues: CASSAQVVGGTEAFF. CDR3 nucleotides: TGTGCCAGCAGCGCACAAGTGGTGGGTGGCACTGAAGCTTTCTTT.

This clonotype was picked up many times. This sequence joins TRBV5-1 and TRBJ2-5; TRBD2 matches at 12 bases. The CDR3 runs to 17 residues. V gave up 4 bases and J gave up 5 bases; unmatched junction bases: 12. Germline V gene lookup returns CDR1 SGHRS and CDR2 YFSETQ. The CDR3 DNA follows: TGCGCCAGCAGCCGGAACTCGTGGACTAGCGGGAAGGAGACCCAGTACTTC. Protein: CASSRNSWTSGKETQYF.